The 11 T cell receptor beta chains below come from one sample, sequenced in a study of blood T cell repertoires in COVID-19. Assay used: immunoSEQ multiplex PCR; TCRdb lists only in-frame clones, some missing. The sample lists about 90,000 clones; 60% to 85% were seen once. The sample was peripheral blood. All receptors come from a woman at least 80 years old with acute or convalescent COVID-19.

The chain joins TRBV6-4 to TRBJ1-1; D remains ambiguous. The CDR3 consists of 14 residues. Germline assignment: CDR1 MRHNA and CDR2 SNTAGT. Trimming pared 3 bases from V and 2 bases from J, leaving 10 bases between. Written as DNA, the CDR3 is TGTGCCAGCAGTGAGGGCGGGATTAACACTGAAGCTTTCTTT. Protein product: CASSEGGINTEAFF.

CDR3 sequence: CASRRTENTEAFF. In DNA form, the CDR3 reads TGTGCCAGCAGGCGGACAGAGAACACTGAAGCTTTCTTT. The chain recombines TRBV6-5 with TRBJ1-1; weak D call: TRBD1 (6 bases). Germline V CDR1 and CDR2: MNHEY, SVGAGI. The CDR3 is 13 residues long. Trimming shortened V by 6 bases and J by 1 base, and 9 bases separated the two germline ends.

This chain connects TRBV7-9 to TRBJ2-1, with 10 nucleotides matching TRBD1. CDR1 and CDR2 (germline): SEHNR, FQNEAQ (reference sequence). After removal of 4 bases from V and 8 bases from J, the junction contained 8 bases not matched to a gene. This CDR3 has 15 amino acids. CDR3 sequence: CASSWWGTGDHEQFF. The CDR3 nucleotides are TGTGCCAGCAGCTGGTGGGGGACAGGGGATCATGAGCAGTTCTTC.

The J gene is TRBJ2-7, the V gene TRBV5-1, with 9 bases that match TRBD1. With V trimmed by 4 bases and J by 3 bases, 11 bases remained unmatched. This CDR3 comprises 16 residues. Germline assignment: CDR1 SGHRS and CDR2 YFSETQ. The CDR3 DNA follows: TGCGCCAGCAGCCCCTCTATACAGGGGGCGAACTACGAGCAGTACTTC. It yields the protein CASSPSIQGANYEQYF.

This clone was detected ten times or more. This chain connects TRBV7-2 to TRBJ1-1, with 9 bases lining up with TRBD1. Losses at the gene ends were 8 bases for V and 4 bases for J; bases not matched to a gene: 5. Germline V gene data show CDR1 as SGHTA and CDR2 as FQGNSA. The CDR3 has 13 amino acids. CDR3: CASAGQGTTEAFF. CDR3 DNA sequence: TGTGCCAGCGCCGGACAGGGGACCACTGAAGCTTTCTTT.

The chain uses TRBV7-2 and TRBJ1-3; D not certain. Between the trimmed V and J ends, which lost 4 bases and 6 bases, there was a span of 19 bases. CDR3 length: 16 amino acids. Germline CDR1 is SGHTA and CDR2 is FQGNSA. CDR3 sequence: CASSSEIGSWLNTIYF. CDR3 in DNA: TGTGCCAGCAGCTCCGAGATCGGGAGTTGGCTAAACACCATATATTTT.

The rearrangement links TRBV30 to TRBJ1-4; 8 bases agree with TRBD1. The CDR3 extends over 14 amino acids. The junction had 6 bases not matched to a gene; V was cut back by 2 bases and J by 7 bases. Looked up from germline, CDR1 is GTSNPN and CDR2 is SVGIG (reference sequence). This CDR3 is CAWSPRTGREKLFF. The CDR3 nucleotides read TGTGCCTGGAGTCCTAGGACAGGGCGTGAAAAACTGTTTTTT.

This clone was detected a few times. The chain couples TRBV10-3 to TRBJ1-4; the D gene is possibly TRBD1 (6 bases). CDR3 length: 14 amino acids. Trimming removed 3 bases from V and 6 bases from J, with 11 bases in between. CDR1 ENHRY and CDR2 SYGVKD come from the germline V gene. The CDR3 DNA is TGTGCCATCAGTGAATCGACAGGTTATGAAAAACTGTTTTTT. It is translated as CAISESTGYEKLFF.

This chain connects TRBV5-1 to TRBJ2-1; 7 nucleotides match TRBD1. The CDR3 runs 16 residues. Germline CDR1 SGHRS, CDR2 YFSETQ. Losses at the gene ends were 4 bases for V and 9 bases for J; bases not matched to a gene: 16. CDR3 coding DNA: TGCGCCAGCAGCCCGAACGCCCGACAGGGATCCGGTGAGCAGTTCTTC. It is translated as CASSPNARQGSGEQFF. The complete variable domain, with remaining parts taken from reference TRBV5-1 and TRBJ2-1, reads KAGVTQTPRYLIKTRGQQVTLSCSPISGHRSVSWYQQTPGQGLQFLFEYFSETQRNKGNFPGRFSGRQFSNSRSEMNVSTLELGDSALYLCASSPNARQGSGEQFFGPGTRLTVL.

The gene calls are TRBV5-1 and TRBJ1-2, with D possibly TRBD1 on 5 matching bases. The V gene lost 5 bases and the J gene lost 3 bases, with 20 bases spanning the gap. The CDR3 length is 16 residues. Germline CDR1 SGHRS, CDR2 YFSETQ. The CDR3 sequence: CASRRNSGNLDYGYTF. CDR3 nucleotide sequence: TGCGCCAGCAGACGGAATTCAGGGAATCTAGACTATGGCTACACCTTC.

The genes are TRBV3-1 (or the pseudogene TRBV3-2) and TRBJ1-3, with D perhaps matching TRBD1 (5 bases). In germline, CDR1 is LGHDT, CDR2 YNNKEL (reference sequence). This CDR3 region has 16 residues. V lost 0 bases and J 8 bases, leaving 17 bases between the germline ends. The CDR3 loop reads CASSQDVGAAGDTIYF. In DNA form, the CDR3 reads TGTGCCAGCAGCCAAGATGTCGGCGCCGCGGGGGACACCATATATTTT.